The 7 T cell receptor beta chains listed next were all sequenced from one sample in a study of PD-L1 blockade in urothelial cancer. Measured with immunoSEQ multiplex PCR; TCRdb has only the in-frame clones, and not every one. The table has about 74,000 clones, under 90% seen once. The sequences come from PBMCs, collected around atezolizumab (anti-PD-L1) treatment. The receptor source for this set is a man between 65 and 85 years old with urothelial cancer.

The gene calls are TRBV10-3 and TRBJ1-4; D call uncertain. The V end lost 6 bases, the J end lost 0 bases, and 11 bases lay between the germline ends. The CDR3 consists of 15 residues. CDR1 is ENHRY, CDR2 SYGVKD, per germline. CDR3 DNA: TGTGCCATCAGCAAACAGAGACCAACTAATGAAAAACTGTTTTTT. This gives the protein CAISKQRPTNEKLFF.

The chain couples TRBV4-2 to TRBJ2-1; TRBD2 agrees at 15 bases. This CDR3 spans 18 amino acids. The junction had 8 bases not matched to a gene; V was cut back by 0 bases and J by 8 bases. The germline V gene has CDR1 LGHNA and CDR2 YNFKEQ. For the CDR3, the DNA is TGTGCCAGCAGCCAAGATTTTAGGACTAGCGGGAGGGCCGATGAGCAGTTCTTC. As protein: CASSQDFRTSGRADEQFF.

The chain links TRBV9 to TRBJ1-3; TRBD1 aligns across 9 bases. This CDR3 is 16 amino acids long. CDR1 and CDR2 (germline): SGDLS, YYNGEE. V dropped 0 bases and J dropped 3; count of bases not matched to a gene: 4. The CDR3 bases are TGTGCCAGCAGCGTAGCAGGGACAGGGTTTGGAAACACCATATATTTT. This sequence encodes CASSVAGTGFGNTIYF.

This clone was counted only a few times. V is TRBV2 and J is TRBJ2-7; 9 nucleotides agree with TRBD1. V shed 6 bases, J shed 5 bases, and the junction held 14 bases outside the gene matches. The CDR3 consists of 16 residues. Germline assignment: CDR1 SNHLY and CDR2 FYNNEI. The CDR3 reads CASRATSGTGNDEQYF. As DNA, the CDR3 is TGTGCCAGCAGGGCAACGTCCGGGACAGGGAATGACGAGCAGTACTTC.

J is TRBJ1-4 and V is TRBV10-3; D is undetermined. Germline V gives CDR1 ENHRY, CDR2 SYGVKD. Trimming shortened V by 5 bases and J by 7 bases, and 11 bases separated the two germline ends. The CDR3 spans 13 residues. The CDR3 region is CAISTGRLEKLFF. The CDR3 DNA is TGTGCCATCAGTACCGGGAGACTTGAAAAACTGTTTTTT.

This clone is a singleton in its sample. This sequence joins TRBV19 and TRBJ1-2, with 8 bases aligning to TRBD1. The ends lost 5 bases at V and 5 bases at J; junction bases unmatched: 7. This CDR3 contains 14 residues. CDR1 LNHDA and CDR2 SQIVND come from the germline V gene (reference sequence). The CDR3 is CASSVPGTGYGYTF. The CDR3 DNA is TGTGCCAGTAGTGTACCCGGGACAGGATATGGCTACACCTTC.

This chain links TRBV6-5 with TRBJ1-5, with D hard to call. The germline CDR1 and CDR2 sequences are MNHEY and SVGAGI. Trimming stripped 0 bases from V and 2 bases from J, with 8 bases between. The CDR3 runs 15 residues. For the CDR3, the DNA is TGTGCCAGCAGTTACTCGCAGGCTGGCAATCAGCCCCAGCATTTT. Its translation: CASSYSQAGNQPQHF.